These 20 T cell receptor beta chains were all obtained from the same sample, sequenced in a study of molecular identifiers for immune sequencing clone quantification (dated by TCRdb to 2016 to 2019). Receptors were amplified or captured by PCR. These reads were obtained on a NextSeq 500. TCRdb handled the public reads itself, with Q25 trimming in fastp and clone calling in MiXCR, and kept productive beta chains. Each entry merges the rows of one CDR3 protein and shows their most common DNA and genes. The sample table contains around 320,000 distinct CDR3 sequences; only one count was recorded for roughly a quarter of them. The biggest ten clones account for 0.74% of the sample. The sample was naive CD8+ T cells from blood, with Jurkat cell RNA spiked in. The intended sense of this specimen's cell subset or site label: FACS-sorted CD8+CD4-CCR7+CD45RA+ naive T cells. These receptors all stem from a human donor in good health. Some libraries in this study had Jurkat cell RNA spiked in.

A word on this clonotype: An end of the junction differs from the germline gene, which may be a read error. This sequence joins TRBV7-9 and TRBJ1-1; D gene uncertain. The CDR3 loop spans 14 amino acids. Germline V lookup: CDR1 SEHNR, CDR2 FQNEAQ (reference sequence). The chain's CDR3 is CAGSLGRENTEAFF. The CDR3 bases are TGTGCCGGCAGCTTAGGACGGGAGAACACTGAAGCTTTCTTT. The full variable domain, in which reference TRBV7-9 and TRBJ1-1 provide the parts outside the CDR3, is DTGVSQNPRHKITKRGQNVTFRCDPISEHNRLYWYRQTLGQGPEFLTYFQNEAQLEKSRLLSDRFSAERPKGSFSTLEIQRTEQGDSAMYLCAGSLGRENTEAFFGQGTRLTVV.

Regarding this clonotype: As the CDR3 is not closed by the conserved phenylalanine or tryptophan, this likely results from a read error. This chain links TRBV20-1 with TRBJ1-3; perhaps TRBD1 as D (5 bases). Germline CDR1 and CDR2: DFQATT and SNEGSKA (reference sequence). The V gene lost 5 bases and the J gene lost 6 bases, with 17 bases spanning the gap. The CDR3 covers 14 residues. In nucleotides, the CDR3 is TGCAGTGCTTTCCGGAGGGGCGTGGAAAACACCATATATCTT. It encodes CSAFRRGVENTIYL.

This clonotype came up many times. The chain employs TRBV5-6 and TRBJ1-1; D unresolved. V dropped 1 base and J dropped 3 bases, with 10 bases sitting between them. The CDR3 spans 14 residues. Germline values: CDR1 SGHDT, CDR2 YYEEEE. In DNA, the CDR3 is TGTGCCAGCAGCTTGTGGCAACCCGACACTGAAGCTTTCTTT. Its translation is CASSLWQPDTEAFF.

In the case of this clonotype: A read error may be the cause here, since a much bigger clone is one base away. This sequence joins TRBV29-1 and TRBJ2-7; tentatively, D is TRBD2 (7 bases). CDR3 length: 13 amino acids. The V gene's germline CDR1 is SQVTM and CDR2 ANQGSEA. The V end was cut by 0 bases, the J end by 2 bases, with 8 bases between. The CDR3 nucleotides are TGCAGCGTTGAAGAAGGGGGGGCCTACGAGCAGTACTTC. Translation: CSVEEGGAYEQYF.

The CDR3 loop is CASSPGQSGYTF. The CDR3 DNA follows: TGTGCCAGCAGTCCCGGACAGTCTGGCTACACCTTC. The chain carries TRBV6-2 or TRBV6-3 and TRBJ1-2, with D perhaps matching TRBD1 (6 bases). V was shortened by 5 bases and J by 7 bases, with 11 bases between the two germline ends. Germline V gene lookup returns CDR1 MNHEY and CDR2 SVGEGT. CDR3 length equals 12 residues.

This chain links TRBV19 with TRBJ1-4, with TRBD1 matching over 8 bases. CDR3 length: 14 amino acids. The ends lost 7 bases at V and 6 bases at J; junction bases unmatched: 7. Germline V lookup: CDR1 LNHDA, CDR2 SQIVND (reference sequence). DNA of the CDR3: TGTGCCAGTAACACCAGGGGGCTTGATGAAAAACTGTTTTTT. Translation gives CASNTRGLDEKLFF.

This clonotype has more than one count but fewer than ten. The CDR3 is CATSDLHRVLGSYGELFF. The CDR3 DNA reads TGTGCCACCAGTGATTTGCACAGGGTACTTGGTTCGTACGGGGAGCTGTTTTTT. The V gene is TRBV24-1, the J gene TRBJ2-2, with D maybe TRBD1 (6 bases). V dropped 0 bases and J dropped 7 bases, with 20 bases sitting between them. CDR1 and CDR2 from the germline V gene are KGHDR and SFDVKD. The length of the CDR3 is 18 residues.

The chain is built from TRBV27 and TRBJ2-3; 7 bases line up with TRBD1. The J segment lost 0 bases and the V segment lost 5 bases, leaving 5 bases of the junction unmatched. Germline V gene sequence: CDR1 MNHEY, CDR2 SMNVEV (reference sequence). The CDR3 runs to 15 residues. Here the CDR3 DNA reads TGTGCCAGCAGTCAATGGGACAGCAGCACAGATACGCAGTATTTT. Amino acids: CASSQWDSSTDTQYF.

To note about this clonotype: This likely comes from a read error, as the CDR3 has no conserved phenylalanine or tryptophan at its end. J is TRBJ1-1 and V is TRBV3-1; D perhaps matches TRBD1 (6 bases). Trimming stripped 0 bases from V and 7 bases from J, with 12 bases between. This CDR3 has 14 residues. Germline V gene sequence: CDR1 LGHDT, CDR2 YNNKEL (reference sequence). CDR3 DNA: TGTGCCAGCAGCCAAGAACAGGGAAGACGTGAAGCTTTCCTT. This gives the protein CASSQEQGRREAFL.

This clonotype was observed at least ten times. The gene calls are TRBV29-1 and TRBJ1-1; unclear D gene. The CDR3 covers 12 residues. V was cut by 3 bases and J by 1 base, with 6 bases left in between. In germline, CDR1 is SQVTM, CDR2 ANQGSEA. The CDR3 DNA is TGCAGCGTTGATCTGGGGAACACTGAAGCTTTCTTT. Amino acid sequence: CSVDLGNTEAFF.

This clonotype has more than one count but fewer than ten. The chain has TRBV30 and TRBJ1-2; D is unclear. Between the trimmed V and J ends, which lost 0 bases and 8 bases, there was a span of 13 bases. The germline gives CDR1 GTSNPN, CDR2 SVGIG (reference sequence). This CDR3 region has 13 residues. The DNA of the CDR3 is TGTGCCTGGAGTGTGTCCACGGAAGGGGGCTACACCTTC. Translating gives CAWSVSTEGGYTF.

This clonotype was picked up many times. CDR3 region: CASSSSLDEQFF. CDR3 coding DNA: TGTGCCAGCAGTTCCTCCCTCGATGAGCAGTTCTTC. This rearrangement joins TRBV28 to TRBJ2-1; D remains ambiguous. CDR1 and CDR2 (germline): MDHEN, SYDVKM. Between the trimmed V and J ends, which lost 4 bases and 8 bases, there was a span of 9 bases. This CDR3 contains 12 residues.

This clonotype was counted ten times or more. The genes are TRBV7-9 and TRBJ2-7; 8 positions agree with TRBD2. Germline trimming cut 5 bases from V and 4 bases from J; bases unmatched to any gene: 7. The CDR3 is 14 residues long. In germline, CDR1 is SEHNR, CDR2 FQNEAQ (reference sequence). CDR3 amino acids: CASSPSGSWYEQYF. CDR3 sequence (DNA): TGTGCCAGCAGCCCCAGCGGGAGTTGGTACGAGCAGTACTTC.

The V call is TRBV5-1, the J call TRBJ2-3; tentative D call: TRBD2 (6 bases). Looked up from germline, CDR1 is SGHRS and CDR2 is YFSETQ. This CDR3 region has 15 residues. V was trimmed by 3 bases and J by 3 bases, leaving 14 bases between them. The CDR3 DNA reads as TGCGCCAGCAGCTCCTGGGGTAGCGGTACAGATACGCAGTATTTT. Translated: CASSSWGSGTDTQYF.

A word on this clonotype: A much larger clone differs by one base, so this may be a read error. The V call is TRBV7-9, the J call TRBJ2-1, with a weak D call TRBD1 (5 bases). CDR1 is SEHNR, CDR2 FQNEAQ, per germline (reference sequence). The germline V and J ends were trimmed by 2 bases and 6 bases, with 17 bases remaining between them. The CDR3 loop spans 16 amino acids. The CDR3 bases are TGTGCCAGCAGCTTATCATGGGGCCAGATAGGCAATGAGCAGTTCTTC. Protein: CASSLSWGQIGNEQFF.

The chain couples TRBV28 to TRBJ1-6, with D unclear. CDR3 size: 12 residues. With 3 bases removed from V and 8 bases from J, the gap between germline ends came to 5 bases. Germline V CDR1 and CDR2: MDHEN, SYDVKM. CDR3 residues: CASSFPYSPLHF. Here the CDR3 DNA reads TGTGCCAGCAGTTTCCCATATTCACCCCTCCACTTT.

To note about this clonotype: Germline is not matched at one junction end, which may reflect a read error. The rearrangement links TRBV27 to TRBJ2-1; D is possibly TRBD2 (7 bases). CDR3 length: 14 residues. CDR1 is MNHEY and CDR2 is SMNVEV in the germline V gene (reference sequence). This CDR3 reads CASNLGGGYNEQFF. DNA of the CDR3: TGTGCCAGCAATTTAGGGGGGGGGTACAATGAGCAGTTCTTC.

The J gene is TRBJ2-7, the V gene TRBV7-2; D gene unclear. Trimming pared 2 bases from V and 4 bases from J, leaving 15 bases between. CDR1 is SGHTA, CDR2 FQGNSA, per germline. The CDR3 totals 15 residues. Here the CDR3 reads CASSLTRPEGYEQYF. The DNA of the CDR3 is TGTGCCAGCAGCTTAACCCGCCCCGAAGGGTACGAGCAGTACTTC.

This clonotype was recorded a few times. The gene calls are TRBV21-1 and TRBJ1-5. TRBV21-1 is a listed pseudogene. The CDR3 contains 13 residues. The CDR3 DNA reads as TGTGCCAGCAGTACACTTAGCAATCAGCCCCAGCATTTT. It yields the protein CASSTLSNQPQHF.

This clonotype was picked up many times. The chain has TRBV29-1 and TRBJ2-7; TRBD2 matches at 7 bases. CDR1 is SQVTM, CDR2 ANQGSEA, per germline. The CDR3 is 14 residues long. Losses at the gene ends were 1 base for V and 2 bases for J; bases not matched to a gene: 5. For the CDR3, the DNA is TGCAGCGTTGAAGGGCGGGGGAGAGCCTACGAGCAGTACTTC. The encoded protein is CSVEGRGRAYEQYF.